Following are 30 T cell receptor beta chains from one sample sequenced in a study of T cell responses to AZD1222 COVID-19 vaccine. Libraries were prepared by immunoSEQ multiplex PCR; TCRdb keeps only in-frame clonotypes and omits some of them. The sample has 150,000 or so clones, 91% seen once. The sample here was peripheral blood, taken on day 0 of AZD1222 vaccination. The receptors derive from an adult in good health.

This clone was observed a handful of times. The chain uses TRBV13 and TRBJ1-1, with a tentative D call TRBD1 (6 bases). CDR1 and CDR2 from the germline V gene are PRHDT and FYEKMQ (reference sequence). The V end lost 7 bases, the J end lost 0 bases, and 15 bases lay between the germline ends. This CDR3 contains 15 residues. CDR3: CASIQRRGMNTEAFF. The CDR3 bases are TGTGCCAGCATCCAGAGGAGGGGGATGAACACTGAAGCTTTCTTT. Full variable domain (missing parts from reference TRBV13 and TRBJ1-1): AAGVIQSPRHLIKEKRETATLKCYPIPRHDTVYWYQQGPGQDPQFLISFYEKMQSDKGSIPDRFSAQQFSDYHSELNMSSLELGDSALYFCASIQRRGMNTEAFFGQGTRLTVV.

In its sample, this clone was seen once. The rearrangement joins TRBV7-2 to TRBJ2-7, with D perhaps TRBD1 (5 bases). Germline CDR1 is SGHTA and CDR2 is FQGNSA. The CDR3 sequence is 13 residues long. V lost 2 bases, J lost 6 bases, and 11 bases lay in between. In nucleotides, the CDR3 is TGTGCCAGCAGCTTAAAGGTGGGGCTCGAGCAGTACTTC. Translation gives CASSLKVGLEQYF.

The genes are TRBV6-5 and TRBJ1-1; D ambiguous. Trimming pared 4 bases from V and 0 bases from J, leaving 6 bases between. CDR1 and CDR2 from the germline V gene are MNHEY and SVGAGI. The CDR3 has 13 amino acids. CDR3 amino acids: CASSSLMNTEAFF. The CDR3 DNA follows: TGTGCCAGCAGTTCCCTGATGAACACTGAAGCTTTCTTT.

This clone was counted once. The genes are TRBV7-9 and TRBJ2-2; D not certain. Germline CDR1 SEHNR, CDR2 FQNEAQ (reference sequence). This CDR3 has 14 residues. V was clipped by 5 bases and J by 6 bases, with 13 bases between them. CDR3 amino acids: CASSPVAVSGELFF. The CDR3 DNA is TGTGCCAGCAGCCCTGTCGCGGTTTCCGGGGAGCTGTTTTTT.

The J gene is TRBJ2-4, the V gene TRBV4-1, with no clear D. This CDR3 region has 18 residues. Looked up from germline, CDR1 is MGHRA and CDR2 is YSYEKL. V was pared by 0 bases and J by 0 bases, with 15 bases between. CDR3 protein: CASSQESVDTLAKNIQYF. The CDR3 DNA sequence: TGCGCCAGCAGCCAAGAGAGTGTGGATACCCTAGCCAAAAACATTCAGTACTTC.

The J gene is TRBJ2-3, the V gene TRBV14; no reliable D call. V was trimmed by 0 bases and J by 6 bases, leaving 13 bases between them. CDR1 is SGHDN and CDR2 is FVKESK in the germline V gene. CDR3 size: 15 residues. CDR3 nucleotide sequence: TGTGCCAGCAGCCAAGATCGGCGCGACGTTGATACGCAGTATTTT. Translating it yields CASSQDRRDVDTQYF.

The chain is built from TRBV6-4 and TRBJ2-3, with no clear D. Per germline, CDR1 MRHNA and CDR2 SNTAGT. Trimming took off 8 bases at V and 1 base at J, with 10 bases between the two ends. The CDR3 spans 13 residues. In DNA, the CDR3 is TGTGCCAGCCCAAAGCAGGGCACAGATACGCAGTATTTT. Amino acid sequence: CASPKQGTDTQYF.

This clone was seen more than once but under ten times. The chain is built from TRBV30 and TRBJ1-3; D remains ambiguous. The length of the CDR3 is 15 residues. Germline V gene sequence: CDR1 GTSNPN, CDR2 SVGIG (reference sequence). V shed 0 bases and J shed 2 bases, with 11 bases lying between them. DNA of the CDR3: TGTGCCTGGAGTGTACGTGAGGGCCCTGGAAACACCATATATTTT. As protein: CAWSVREGPGNTIYF.

The rearrangement joins TRBV28 to TRBJ1-2; the D gene is possibly TRBD1 (6 bases). The CDR3 spans 17 residues. Germline V gene lookup returns CDR1 MDHEN and CDR2 SYDVKM. V was pared by 2 bases and J by 0 bases, with 16 bases between. DNA for the CDR3: TGTGCCAGCAGTTTAGCCGGGGGCCCGAGTACTAACTATGGCTACACCTTC. It is translated as CASSLAGGPSTNYGYTF.

CDR3 bases: TGTGCCAGCGGGACAGGGGACACTGAAGCTTTCTTT. This sequence encodes CASGTGDTEAFF. The chain has TRBV5-8 and TRBJ1-1; 10 bases map to TRBD1. V shed 7 bases, J shed 3 bases, and the junction held 0 bases outside the gene matches. This CDR3 comprises 12 residues. CDR1 and CDR2 from the germline V gene are SGHTS and YDEGEE.

The genes are TRBV3-1 (or the pseudogene TRBV3-2) and TRBJ2-5; no firm D call. V was pared by 0 bases and J by 10 bases, with 9 bases between. The CDR3 has 12 residues. Germline V gives CDR1 LGHDT, CDR2 YNNKEL (reference sequence). The CDR3 is CASSQEDFHQYF. The CDR3 region has the DNA TGTGCCAGCAGCCAAGAAGACTTTCACCAGTACTTC.

The V and J genes are TRBV27 and TRBJ1-1, with D possibly being TRBD1 (6 bases). The CDR3 is 14 residues long. Trimming removed 0 bases from V and 4 bases from J, with 9 bases in between. Germline V lookup: CDR1 MNHEY, CDR2 SMNVEV (reference sequence). The CDR3 reads CASSLSGALTEAFF. The CDR3 nucleotides are TGTGCCAGCAGTTTATCGGGGGCCCTCACTGAAGCTTTCTTT.

The genes are TRBV6-4 and TRBJ2-5; 7 bases fit TRBD2. Trimming at V came to 10 bases and at J to 2 bases, leaving 7 bases not matched to a gene. The CDR3 is 13 residues long. Germline-derived CDR1 and CDR2 are MRHNA and SNTAGT. For the CDR3, the DNA is TGTGCCATCAGACTAGCCCAACAAGAGACCCAGTACTTC. Protein: CAIRLAQQETQYF.

V is TRBV10-2 and J is TRBJ2-7; D unresolved. The germline gives CDR1 WSHSY, CDR2 SAAADI. The CDR3 is 16 amino acids. The V and J ends lost 2 bases and 2 bases respectively, with 16 bases between them. The CDR3 protein is CASSEMGSISPYEQYF. As DNA, the CDR3 is TGCGCCAGCAGTGAGATGGGTTCTATTTCCCCCTACGAGCAGTACTTC.

The rearrangement links TRBV7-2 to TRBJ1-2, with D unresolved. Germline V gene sequence: CDR1 SGHTA, CDR2 FQGNSA. V was trimmed by 1 base and J by 4 bases, leaving 13 bases between them. CDR3 size: 15 residues. This chain's CDR3 is CASSLDGSSVYGYTF. In DNA, the CDR3 is TGTGCCAGCAGCTTAGACGGCAGCTCAGTCTATGGCTACACCTTC.

The chain is built from TRBV28 and TRBJ1-1; weak D call: TRBD1 (5 bases). The V end lost 2 bases, the J end lost 7 bases, and 14 bases lay between the germline ends. The CDR3 is 14 amino acids. Germline V gives CDR1 MDHEN, CDR2 SYDVKM. The DNA for the CDR3 is TGTGCCAGCAGTTTAGAAAATCGGGGGATTGAAGCTTTCTTT. It yields the protein CASSLENRGIEAFF.

The chain has TRBV4-3 and TRBJ1-2; D gene uncertain. Trimming removed 1 base from V and 4 bases from J, with 13 bases in between. CDR1 LGHNA and CDR2 YSLEER come from the germline V gene. There are 15 residues in the CDR3. The chain's CDR3 is CASSQVSGRSYGYTF. CDR3 coding DNA: TGCGCCAGCAGCCAAGTCTCGGGAAGAAGCTATGGCTACACCTTC.

J is TRBJ2-7 and V is TRBV20-1; D might be TRBD2 (5 bases). The CDR3 spans 13 residues. Germline CDR1 reads DFQATT; CDR2 reads SNEGSKA (reference sequence). The ends were cut back, 3 bases at V and 6 bases at J, with 15 bases in the middle. The CDR3 bases are TGCAGTGCTAGTAGGCTAGCCGACTCCGAGCAGTACTTC. As protein: CSASRLADSEQYF.

The rearrangement links TRBV28 to TRBJ1-1; D uncertain. The length of the CDR3 is 13 residues. The germline V and J ends were trimmed by 3 bases and 10 bases, with 15 bases remaining between them. Germline V gene lookup returns CDR1 MDHEN and CDR2 SYDVKM. CDR3 DNA: TGTGCCAGCAGTTTTGTTATTGGGAAAGGAGCTTTCTTT. Its protein is CASSFVIGKGAFF.

The V gene is TRBV28, the J gene TRBJ2-2; the match to TRBD1 covers 7 bases. After removal of 6 bases from V and 6 bases from J, the junction contained 10 bases not matched to a gene. The CDR3 runs 15 residues. Germline V CDR1 and CDR2: MDHEN, SYDVKM. DNA for the CDR3: TGTGCCAGCAGCGCTAGGGGGCCAGGGGCCGGGGAGCTGTTTTTT. Amino acids: CASSARGPGAGELFF.

The V call is TRBV9, the J call TRBJ2-1; 10 nucleotides align to TRBD1. The CDR3 loop spans 14 amino acids. V was pared by 6 bases and J by 7 bases, with 7 bases of the junction left unmatched. The germline CDR1 and CDR2 sequences are SGDLS and YYNGEE. This CDR3 reads CASNSRDRGNEQFF. The CDR3 DNA follows: TGTGCCAGCAACAGCCGGGACAGGGGAAATGAGCAGTTCTTC.

Only a few counts were recorded for this clone. This CDR3 reads CAISETGGVYEQYF. In nucleotides, the CDR3 is TGTGCCATCAGCGAGACAGGGGGAGTATACGAGCAGTACTTC. The chain combines TRBV10-3 with TRBJ2-7; 9 positions match TRBD1. This CDR3 has 14 residues. Germline V gene lookup returns CDR1 ENHRY and CDR2 SYGVKD. The trim removed 6 bases at V and 4 bases at J, leaving 7 bases unmatched.

The gene calls are TRBV7-2 and TRBJ1-5; a possible D gene is TRBD1 (6 bases). The V and J ends lost 4 bases and 7 bases respectively, with 8 bases between them. From germline, CDR1 is SGHTA and CDR2 FQGNSA. The CDR3 has 12 residues. This CDR3 reads CASSWGAQPQHF. In nucleotides, the CDR3 is TGTGCCAGCAGCTGGGGGGCACAGCCCCAGCATTTT.

The chain has TRBV25-1 and TRBJ2-7; 7 bases are a match to TRBD1. Germline trimming cut 3 bases from V and 4 bases from J; bases unmatched to any gene: 9. Germline V gene sequence: CDR1 MGHDK, CDR2 SYGVNS. The CDR3 runs to 15 residues. CDR3 in amino acids: CASSEGTGENYEQYF. The CDR3 bases are TGTGCCAGCAGTGAGGGAACAGGGGAGAATTACGAGCAGTACTTC.

The CDR3 sequence is CASSYHLTGNTGELFF. CDR3 nucleotide sequence: TGTGCCAGCAGTTACCATCTCACAGGAAACACCGGGGAGCTGTTTTTT. The chain uses TRBV6-2 or TRBV6-3 and TRBJ2-2; D is possibly TRBD1 (5 bases). The V and J ends lost 2 bases and 2 bases respectively, with 12 bases between them. In germline, CDR1 is MNHEY, CDR2 SVGEGT. The CDR3 contains 16 residues.

This clone was picked up one time. The V and J genes are TRBV11-2 and TRBJ2-2; D is undetermined. In germline, CDR1 is SGHAT, CDR2 FQNNGV. The V gene lost 8 bases and the J gene lost 0 bases, with 16 bases spanning the gap. The CDR3 extends over 16 amino acids. The CDR3: CASQPMVQTNTGELFF. The CDR3 DNA follows: TGTGCCAGCCAACCCATGGTGCAGACGAACACCGGGGAGCTGTTTTTT.

The genes are TRBV7-2 and TRBJ2-3, with 9 positions matching TRBD2. Germline lookup yields CDR1 SGHTA and CDR2 FQGNSA. This CDR3 contains 16 residues. V dropped 4 bases and J dropped 3; count of bases not matched to a gene: 8. The CDR3 DNA sequence: TGTGCCAGCAGCTCAGTAGCGGGAGTAAAGACAGATACGCAGTATTTT. It specifies CASSSVAGVKTDTQYF.

V gene TRBV6-5 combines with J gene TRBJ2-1; possible D gene TRBD2, 6 bases. The V end lost 10 bases, the J end lost 9 bases, and 22 bases lay between the germline ends. The CDR3 length is 14 residues. The germline gives CDR1 MNHEY, CDR2 SVGAGI. CDR3: CATTGLNSGGEQFF. The CDR3 region has the DNA TGTGCCACCACCGGACTAAACTCAGGTGGTGAGCAGTTCTTC.

This chain connects TRBV7-9 to TRBJ2-3; D gene ambiguous. Germline V gives CDR1 SEHNR, CDR2 FQNEAQ (reference sequence). Trimming cost V 4 bases and J 2 bases, with 13 bases left between them. The CDR3 is 15 residues long. CDR3 amino acids: CASSSQSWYTDTQYF. In nucleotides, the CDR3 is TGTGCCAGCAGCTCCCAAAGCTGGTACACAGATACGCAGTATTTT.

The gene calls are TRBV19 and TRBJ1-2, with 10 bases matching TRBD1. The CDR3 is 14 residues long. Germline V gene data show CDR1 as LNHDA and CDR2 as SQIVND (reference sequence). V lost 4 bases, J lost 5 bases, and 4 bases stayed unmatched. The CDR3 is CASSTGQGKYGYTF. The CDR3 nucleotides are TGTGCCAGTAGTACGGGACAGGGGAAATATGGCTACACCTTC.